A selection of T cell receptor beta chains follows, all from one sample in a study of cytomegalovirus exposure and HLA in healthy donors. Measured with immunoSEQ multiplex PCR; TCRdb has only the in-frame clones, and not every one. The listing records under 150,000 clones. Material for sequencing was PBMCs. Every receptor here comes from a woman aged 55-69 years in good health and CMV-seronegative. CDR3s include the opening cysteine and the closing phenylalanine or tryptophan. Each record gives: J gene, D gene, V gene, CDR3 DNA, CDR3 protein. The D gene is left open where the match is weak.

j_gene: TRBJ2-7; d_gene: TRBD1; v_gene: TRBV5-1; CDR3nt: TGCGCCAGCAGCTCCGGGACAGGGAACTACGAGCAGTACTTC; CDR3aa: CASSSGTGNYEQYF
j_gene: TRBJ1-1; d_gene: TRBD1; v_gene: TRBV6-5; CDR3nt: TGTGCCAGCAGACGGACAGGGGAGGGATATGAAGCTTTCTTT; CDR3aa: CASRRTGEGYEAFF
j_gene: TRBJ1-1; d_gene: NA; v_gene: TRBV30; CDR3nt: TGTGCCTGGAGTGTACTGGGGCGAGCTTTCTTT; CDR3aa: CAWSVLGRAFF
j_gene: TRBJ1-3; d_gene: TRBD1; v_gene: TRBV5-8; CDR3nt: TGTGCCAGCAGCTTGGCCAGGGGGCGCGGAAACACCATATATTTT; CDR3aa: CASSLARGRGNTIYF
j_gene: TRBJ2-2; d_gene: NA; v_gene: TRBV2; CDR3nt: TGTGCCAGCAGTTCCGTCGACAGAAAGGGGAACACCGGGGAGCTGTTTTTT; CDR3aa: CASSSVDRKGNTGELFF
j_gene: TRBJ1-4; d_gene: TRBD1; v_gene: TRBV7-6; CDR3nt: TGTGCCAGCAGCTTAGTTTCCAGGGGGAGCTATTCTAATGAAAAACTGTTTTTT; CDR3aa: CASSLVSRGSYSNEKLFF
j_gene: TRBJ1-2; d_gene: TRBD1; v_gene: TRBV5-8; CDR3nt: TGTGCCAGCAGCGCCGGACAGGGAGGTGGCTACACCTTC; CDR3aa: CASSAGQGGGYTF
j_gene: TRBJ2-2; d_gene: TRBD2; v_gene: TRBV7-3; CDR3nt: TGTGCCAGCAGCTTTATCGGGGGATGGACTAGAGAGAACACCGGGGAGCTGTTTTTT; CDR3aa: CASSFIGGWTRENTGELFF
j_gene: TRBJ2-7; d_gene: NA; v_gene: TRBV5-1; CDR3nt: TGCGCCAGCAGCTTGGTAGGGGGAAAGAGCTCCTACGAGCAGTACTTC; CDR3aa: CASSLVGGKSSYEQYF
j_gene: TRBJ1-4; d_gene: NA; v_gene: TRBV6-6; CDR3nt: TGTGCCAGCAGCCCGACATCCGTAAATGAAAAACTGTTTTTT; CDR3aa: CASSPTSVNEKLFF
j_gene: TRBJ2-7; d_gene: TRBD1; v_gene: TRBV10-3; CDR3nt: TGTGCCATCAGTGACGGGACAGGGAGCGACGAGCAGTACTTC; CDR3aa: CAISDGTGSDEQYF
j_gene: TRBJ1-1; d_gene: NA; v_gene: TRBV29-1; CDR3nt: TGCAGCGTTATAAACACTGAAGCTTTCTTT; CDR3aa: CSVINTEAFF
j_gene: TRBJ1-1; d_gene: NA; v_gene: TRBV11-2; CDR3nt: TGTGCCAGCGGAGAGGCCACAAACACTGAAGCTTTCTTT; CDR3aa: CASGEATNTEAFF
j_gene: TRBJ2-1; d_gene: TRBD2; v_gene: TRBV28; CDR3nt: TGTGCCAGCAGTTTAATGGCGGGAGCGGGGAATGAGCAGTTCTTC; CDR3aa: CASSLMAGAGNEQFF
j_gene: TRBJ1-2; d_gene: TRBD1; v_gene: TRBV25-1; CDR3nt: TGTGCCAGCAGTGAATATAGGTGGGGACAGGGTGCTTATGGCTACACCTTC; CDR3aa: CASSEYRWGQGAYGYTF
j_gene: TRBJ1-4; d_gene: TRBD1; v_gene: TRBV14; CDR3nt: TGTGCCAGCAGCCAAGTTACAGGGGGAAGAGATGAAAAACTGTTTTTT; CDR3aa: CASSQVTGGRDEKLFF